This T cell receptor beta chain was captured by sequencing in a study of T cells in Graves' hyperthyroidism and ophthalmopathy. The CDR3 has 13 amino acids. Germline assignment: CDR1 GTSNPN and CDR2 SVGIG (reference sequence). TCR beta CDR3 regions were amplified from RNA. HTBI primers were used for first-round RT-PCR of the TCR CDR3. MiXCR, run by TCRdb on the multiplex PCR reads, gives a single entry per CDR3 protein. Of hundreds of thousands of distinct CDR3 sequences in the sample, about 15% were seen once. About this clonotype itself: This may arise from a read error, as a much more abundant clone is one base away.

The specimen sequenced was blood. The chain has TRBV30 and TRBJ2-1, with TRBD1 as a possible D gene (5 bases). The receptor comes from a woman in her sixties with Graves' ophthalmopathy. The CDR3 sequence: CAWSVQAVNEQLF. In nucleotides, the CDR3 is TGTGCCTGGAGTGTACAGGCAGTCAATGAGCAGCTCTTC.